This T cell receptor beta chain was captured in a study of vaccination and CD4 T cells after COVID-19. Background on the study: The study enrolled six male and four female convalescents, two of whom were Hispanic. The post-COVID sampling time was a median approximately 3.5 months after diagnosis, ranging from 35 to 161.

With regard to this clonotype: What it binds is unknown.

Cultured CD4+ T cell DNA underwent sequencing with the Oncomine TCR Beta short-read assay. TCRdb re-called the PCR reads through MiXCR, storing one row per CDR3 protein. Altogether about 19,000 distinct CDR3 sequences are present, 31% being singletons, with the ten largest covering 14% to 15%. Unmatched junction bases numbered 6, after V lost 5 bases and J lost 6 bases. There are 13 residues in the CDR3. Germline CDR1 and CDR2: SEHNR and FQNEAQ (reference sequence). Treatment denoted: approximately nine-day PBMC culture with coronavirus spike peptide pools or control peptides (ViraFEST assay). Peptide pools at around 9.6 ug/ml stimulated around 2 million PBMCs per well with 9.5 to 10 IU/ml IL-2. General study results and limits: When vaccine-specific clones from convalescent patients were examined, 304 of 307 were spike mono-reactive.

The receptor was isolated from a human donor with COVID-19. This chain joins TRBV7-9 and TRBJ1-2; 7 nucleotides agree with TRBD1. Sequencing was performed on cultured CD4+ T cells from blood. CDR3 loop: CASSPGTAHGYTF. DNA of the CDR3: TGTGCCAGCAGCCCCGGGACAGCACATGGCTACACCTTC. The whole variable domain, remainder taken from reference TRBV7-9 and TRBJ1-2, is DTGVSQNPRHKITKRGQNVTFRCDPISEHNRLYWYRQTLGQGPEFLTYFQNEAQLEKSRLLSDRFSAERPKGSFSTLEIQRTEQGDSAMYLCASSPGTAHGYTFGSGTRLTVV.